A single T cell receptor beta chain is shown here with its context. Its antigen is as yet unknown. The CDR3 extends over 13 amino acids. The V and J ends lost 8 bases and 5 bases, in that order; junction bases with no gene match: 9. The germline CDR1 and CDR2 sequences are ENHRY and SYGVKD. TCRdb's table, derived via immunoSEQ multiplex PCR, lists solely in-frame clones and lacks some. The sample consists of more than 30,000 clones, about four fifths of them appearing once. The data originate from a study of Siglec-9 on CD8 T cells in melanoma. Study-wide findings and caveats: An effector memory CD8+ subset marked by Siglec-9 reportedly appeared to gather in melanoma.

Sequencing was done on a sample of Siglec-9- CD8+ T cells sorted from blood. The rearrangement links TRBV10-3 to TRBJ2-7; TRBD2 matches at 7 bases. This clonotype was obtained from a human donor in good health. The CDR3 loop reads CAISAGDGDEQYF. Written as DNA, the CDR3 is TGTGCCATCTCCGCGGGAGACGGCGACGAGCAGTACTTC.